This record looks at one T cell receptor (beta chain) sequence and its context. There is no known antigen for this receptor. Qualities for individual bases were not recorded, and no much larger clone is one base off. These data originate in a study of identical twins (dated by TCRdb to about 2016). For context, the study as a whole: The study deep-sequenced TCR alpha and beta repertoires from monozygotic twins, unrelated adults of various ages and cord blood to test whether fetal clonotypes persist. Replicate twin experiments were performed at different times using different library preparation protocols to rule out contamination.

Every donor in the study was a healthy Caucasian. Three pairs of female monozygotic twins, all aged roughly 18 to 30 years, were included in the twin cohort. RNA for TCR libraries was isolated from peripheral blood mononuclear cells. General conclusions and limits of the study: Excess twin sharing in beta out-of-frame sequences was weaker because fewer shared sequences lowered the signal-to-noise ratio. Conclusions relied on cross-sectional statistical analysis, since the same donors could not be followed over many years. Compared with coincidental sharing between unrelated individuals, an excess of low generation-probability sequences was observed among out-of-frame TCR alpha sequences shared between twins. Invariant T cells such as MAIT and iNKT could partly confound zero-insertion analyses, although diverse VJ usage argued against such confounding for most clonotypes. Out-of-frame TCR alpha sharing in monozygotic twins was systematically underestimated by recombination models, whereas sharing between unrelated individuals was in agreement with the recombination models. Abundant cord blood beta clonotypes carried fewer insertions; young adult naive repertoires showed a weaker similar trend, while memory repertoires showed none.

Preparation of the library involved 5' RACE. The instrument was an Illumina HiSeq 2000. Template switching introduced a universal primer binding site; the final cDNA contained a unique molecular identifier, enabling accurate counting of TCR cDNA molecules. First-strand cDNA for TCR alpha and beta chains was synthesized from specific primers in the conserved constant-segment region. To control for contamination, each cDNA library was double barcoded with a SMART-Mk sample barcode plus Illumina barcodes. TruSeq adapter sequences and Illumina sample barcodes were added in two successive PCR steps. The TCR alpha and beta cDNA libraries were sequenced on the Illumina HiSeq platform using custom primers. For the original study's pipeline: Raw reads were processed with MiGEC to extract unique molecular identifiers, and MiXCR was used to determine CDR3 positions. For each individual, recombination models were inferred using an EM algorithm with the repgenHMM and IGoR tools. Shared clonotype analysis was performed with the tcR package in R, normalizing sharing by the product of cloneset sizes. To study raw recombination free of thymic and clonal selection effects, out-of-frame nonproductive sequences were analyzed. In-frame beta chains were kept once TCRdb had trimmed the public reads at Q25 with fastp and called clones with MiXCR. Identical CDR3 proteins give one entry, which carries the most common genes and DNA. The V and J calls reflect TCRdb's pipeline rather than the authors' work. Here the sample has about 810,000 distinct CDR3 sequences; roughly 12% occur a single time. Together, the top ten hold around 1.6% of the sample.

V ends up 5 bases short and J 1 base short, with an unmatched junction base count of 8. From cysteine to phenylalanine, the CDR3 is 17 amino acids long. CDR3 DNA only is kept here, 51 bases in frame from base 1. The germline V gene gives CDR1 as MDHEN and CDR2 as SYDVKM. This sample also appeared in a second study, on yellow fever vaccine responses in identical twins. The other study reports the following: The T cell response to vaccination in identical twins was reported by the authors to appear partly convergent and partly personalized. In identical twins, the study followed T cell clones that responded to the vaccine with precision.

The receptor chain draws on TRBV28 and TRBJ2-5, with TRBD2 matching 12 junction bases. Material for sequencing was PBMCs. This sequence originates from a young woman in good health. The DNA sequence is TGTGCCAGCAGTCCCCCGCTAGCGGGAGGGCCCCAAGAGACCCAGTACTTC. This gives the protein CASSPPLAGGPQETQYF.